These 11 T cell receptor beta chains share one sample of origin, sequenced in a study of identical twins. TCRdb re-called the 5' RACE reads through MiXCR, storing one row per CDR3 protein. The sample has roughly 260,000 distinct CDR3 sequences; 6% to 8% are singletons. These records were also assigned to another study, of yellow fever vaccine responses in identical twins.

The specimen was CD8+ T cells sorted from blood. These receptors all stem from a young woman in good health.

The V and J genes are TRBV6-2 or TRBV6-3 and TRBJ2-7, with D possibly being TRBD2 (6 bases). Germline V gene data show CDR1 as MNHEY and CDR2 as SVGEGT. V lost 8 bases and J lost 1, with 15 bases in between. This CDR3 comprises 14 residues. CDR3 sequence (DNA): TGTGCCAGCGCCTTCGGGACTTCGTCCTACGAGCAGTACTTC. Translated: CASAFGTSSYEQYF.

There are many counts of this clonotype. An end of the junction differs from the germline gene, which may be a read error. The chain employs TRBV29-1 and TRBJ1-3; D is ambiguous. The germline V gene encodes CDR1 SQVTM and CDR2 ANQGSEA. This CDR3 region has 11 residues. The CDR3 spells CSVEGRERVIF. CDR3 DNA: TGCAGCGTTGAAGGAAGGGAGAGGGTAATTTTT.

This clonotype has a count of ten or more. The V and J genes are TRBV5-1 and TRBJ2-1, with D hard to call. V lost 3 bases and J 3 bases, leaving 16 bases between the germline ends. CDR1 and CDR2 from the germline V gene are SGHRS and YFSETQ. The length of the CDR3 is 16 residues. The CDR3 is CASSSDGPEVYNEQFF. CDR3 nucleotide sequence: TGCGCCAGCAGCTCGGACGGGCCAGAAGTCTACAATGAGCAGTTCTTC. Using reference TRBV5-1 and TRBJ2-1 for the parts outside the CDR3, the full variable domain is KAGVTQTPRYLIKTRGQQVTLSCSPISGHRSVSWYQQTPGQGLQFLFEYFSETQRNKGNFPGRFSGRQFSNSRSEMNVSTLELGDSALYLCASSSDGPEVYNEQFFGPGTRLTVL.

This clonotype turned up a few times. The rearrangement uses TRBV24-1 and TRBJ2-5; 7 bases are shared with TRBD1. The V and J ends lost 2 bases and 2 bases, in that order; junction bases with no gene match: 4. The CDR3 has 15 amino acids. The germline CDR1 and CDR2 sequences are KGHDR and SFDVKD. CDR3 protein: CATSDSRDSQETQYF. The CDR3 DNA reads as TGTGCCACCAGTGATTCCCGGGACAGTCAAGAGACCCAGTACTTC.

This clonotype was counted at least ten times. This rearrangement joins TRBV6-5 to TRBJ2-5; D not resolved. The CDR3 is 13 residues long. The germline V and J ends were trimmed by 2 bases and 5 bases, with 9 bases remaining between them. CDR1 and CDR2 (germline): MNHEY, SVGAGI. CDR3 nucleotide sequence: TGTGCCAGCAGTTACGGGCGGCGGGAGACCCAGTACTTC. Translating gives CASSYGRRETQYF.

This clonotype was detected many times. The CDR3 nucleotides are TGTGCCAGCAGTCCCCTTGGGACTAGCTCCTACAATGAGCAGTTCTTC. It is translated as CASSPLGTSSYNEQFF. The chain employs TRBV12-3 or TRBV12-4 and TRBJ2-1, with TRBD2 identical over 8 bases. The CDR3 runs 16 residues. V lost 5 bases, J lost 0 bases, and 6 bases stayed unmatched.

This clonotype was observed many times. CDR3 coding DNA: TGCAGTGCCACGCAGGGGGCCAACGTCCTGACTTTC. It codes for CSATQGANVLTF. The V call is TRBV20-1, the J call TRBJ2-6; D gene ambiguous. Deletions cut 6 bases from V and 4 bases from J, with 7 bases between. This CDR3 spans 12 amino acids. Germline V lookup: CDR1 DFQATT, CDR2 SNEGSKA (reference sequence).

The chain employs TRBV9 and TRBJ2-1; 14 bases are shared with TRBD2. This CDR3 has 15 amino acids. The germline gives CDR1 SGDLS, CDR2 YYNGEE. Losses at the gene ends were 4 bases for V and 8 bases for J; bases not matched to a gene: 5. CDR3 in DNA: TGTGCCAGCAGCTCGGGACTAGCGGGAGTCGATGAGCAGTTCTTC. Its protein product is CASSSGLAGVDEQFF.

The genes are TRBV7-9 and TRBJ2-3; no reliable D call. The CDR3 extends over 14 amino acids. Between the trimmed V and J ends, which lost 11 bases and 2 bases, there was a span of 17 bases. Germline V lookup: CDR1 SEHNR, CDR2 FQNEAQ (reference sequence). In nucleotides, the CDR3 is TGTGCCTCTTTGGACGGATGGGCCACAGATACGCAGTATTTT. This sequence encodes CASLDGWATDTQYF.

The chain links TRBV6-1 to TRBJ2-1; D is possibly TRBD1 (5 bases). Germline V gene data show CDR1 as MNHNS and CDR2 as SASEGT. Trimming pared 5 bases from V and 6 bases from J, leaving 14 bases between. The CDR3 covers 14 residues. In DNA form, the CDR3 reads TGTGCCAGCAGTCTAGGGGTAGAAACCAATGAGCAGTTCTTC. It is translated as CASSLGVETNEQFF.

This clonotype was observed many times. This chain uses TRBV4-1 with TRBJ2-7; 9 bases align to TRBD2. The J segment lost 2 bases and the V segment lost 4 bases, leaving 3 bases of the junction unmatched. Germline CDR1 MGHRA, CDR2 YSYEKL. The length of the CDR3 is 14 residues. In nucleotides, the CDR3 is TGCGCCAGCAGCCCGGGACTAGCAACCTACGAGCAGTACTTC. Translating gives CASSPGLATYEQYF.